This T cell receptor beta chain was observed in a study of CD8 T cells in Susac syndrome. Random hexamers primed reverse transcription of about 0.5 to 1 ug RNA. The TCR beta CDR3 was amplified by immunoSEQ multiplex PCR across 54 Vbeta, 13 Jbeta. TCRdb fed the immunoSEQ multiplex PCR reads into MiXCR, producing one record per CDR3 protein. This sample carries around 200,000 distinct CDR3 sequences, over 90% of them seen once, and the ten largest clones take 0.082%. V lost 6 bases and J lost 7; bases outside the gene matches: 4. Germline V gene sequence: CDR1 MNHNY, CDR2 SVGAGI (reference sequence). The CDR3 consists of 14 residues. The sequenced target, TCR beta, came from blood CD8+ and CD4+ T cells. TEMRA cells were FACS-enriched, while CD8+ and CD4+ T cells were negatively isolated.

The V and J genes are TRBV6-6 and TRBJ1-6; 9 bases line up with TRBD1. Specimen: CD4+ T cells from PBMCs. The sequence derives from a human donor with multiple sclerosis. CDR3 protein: CASSGQGLNSPLHF. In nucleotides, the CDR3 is TGTGCCAGCAGCGGACAGGGGCTCAATTCACCCCTCCACTTT.